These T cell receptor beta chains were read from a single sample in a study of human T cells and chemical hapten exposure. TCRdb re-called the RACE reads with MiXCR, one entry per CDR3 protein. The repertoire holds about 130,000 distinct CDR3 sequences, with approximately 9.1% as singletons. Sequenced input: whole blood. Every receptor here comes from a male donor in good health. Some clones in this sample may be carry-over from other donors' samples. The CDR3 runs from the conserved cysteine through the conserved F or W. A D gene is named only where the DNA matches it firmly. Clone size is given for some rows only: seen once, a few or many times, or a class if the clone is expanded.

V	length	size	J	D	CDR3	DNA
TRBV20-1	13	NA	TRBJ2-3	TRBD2	CSAAPLAGSAQYF	TGCAGTGCCGCACCACTAGCGGGAAGCGCGCAGTATTTT
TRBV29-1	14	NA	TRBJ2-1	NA	CSVELRSSYNEQFF	TGCAGCGTTGAATTAAGGAGCTCCTACAATGAGCAGTTCTTC
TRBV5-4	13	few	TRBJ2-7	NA	CATSRRDSYEQYF	TGTGCCACCTCCCGTAGGGACTCCTACGAGCAGTACTTC
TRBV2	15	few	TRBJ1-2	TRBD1	CASSETGGSSYGYTF	TGTGCCAGCAGTGAGACAGGGGGCAGTAGCTATGGCTACACCTTC
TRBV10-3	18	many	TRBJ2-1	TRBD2	CAISESIWVAGLYNEQFF	TGTGCCATCAGTGAGTCGATTTGGGTAGCGGGGCTCTACAATGAGCAGTTCTTC
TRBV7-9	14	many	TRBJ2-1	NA	CASSLDRRYNEQFF	TGTGCCAGCAGCTTAGACAGACGCTACAATGAGCAGTTCTTC
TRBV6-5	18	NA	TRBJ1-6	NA	CASSYSTGTSSYNSPLHF	TGTGCCAGCAGTTACTCGACTGGGACAAGCTCCTATAATTCACCCCTCCACTTT
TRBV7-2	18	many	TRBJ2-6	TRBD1	CASSSTTGGWSGANVLTF	TGTGCCAGCAGCTCCACGACAGGGGGCTGGTCTGGGGCCAACGTCCTGACTTTC
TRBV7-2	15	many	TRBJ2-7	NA	CASSLAVAVAYEQYF	TGTGCCAGCAGCTTAGCGGTAGCGGTGGCCTACGAGCAGTACTTC
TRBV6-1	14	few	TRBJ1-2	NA	CASSDKTVNYGYTF	TGTGCCAGCAGTGACAAGACAGTAAACTATGGCTACACCTTC
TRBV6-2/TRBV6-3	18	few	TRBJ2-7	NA	CASSYVANGDGPSYEQYF	TGTGCCAGCAGTTACGTAGCCAACGGGGACGGACCCTCCTACGAGCAGTACTTC
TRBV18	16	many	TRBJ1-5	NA	CASSPSSWAFNQPQHF	TGTGCCAGCTCACCCAGTTCATGGGCCTTCAATCAGCCCCAGCATTTT
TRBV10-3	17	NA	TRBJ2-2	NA	CAISRQNTSVTTGELFF	TGTGCCATCAGTCGACAGAACACCTCTGTTACAACCGGGGAGCTGTTTTTT
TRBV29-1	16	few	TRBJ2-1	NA	CSVELGKPDSYNEQFF	TGCAGCGTTGAGTTGGGCAAACCGGACTCCTACAATGAGCAGTTCTTC
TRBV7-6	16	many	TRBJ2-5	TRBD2	CASSPGLAGGQETQYF	TGTGCCAGCAGTCCCGGACTAGCGGGGGGCCAAGAGACCCAGTACTTC
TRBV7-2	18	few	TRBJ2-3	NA	CASSRDKGGRWSTDTQYF	TGTGCCAGCAGCCGGGATAAGGGGGGGCGGTGGAGCACAGATACGCAGTATTTT
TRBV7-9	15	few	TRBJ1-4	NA	CASSPPGATNEKLFF	TGTGCCAGCAGCCCGCCAGGAGCAACTAATGAAAAACTGTTTTTT
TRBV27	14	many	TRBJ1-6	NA	CASSLRQYQSPLHF	TGTGCCAGCAGTTTACGACAGTACCAGTCACCCCTCCACTTT
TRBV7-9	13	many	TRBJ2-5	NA	CASSLGGDETQYF	TGTGCCAGCAGCTTAGGTGGCGACGAGACCCAGTACTTC
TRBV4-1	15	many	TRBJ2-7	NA	CASSQVEDSSYEQYF	TGCGCCAGCAGCCAAGTCGAGGACAGCTCCTACGAGCAGTACTTC
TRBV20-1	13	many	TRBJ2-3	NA	CGTSGARTDTQYF	TGCGGAACGTCTGGCGCGCGCACAGATACGCAGTATTTT
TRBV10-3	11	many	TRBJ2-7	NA	CAISEQYEQYF	TGTGCCATCAGTGAACAGTACGAGCAGTACTTC